This TCR beta chain was recorded in a study of T-cell reconstitution after alpha-beta-depleted transplantation in children. This clonotype showed up many times. V was pared by 3 bases and J by 3 bases, with 6 bases of the junction left unmatched. The CDR3 sequence is 15 residues long. The TCRbeta library was prepared with unique molecular identifiers. MiXCR, run by TCRdb on the PCR reads, gives a single entry per CDR3 protein. The data contain 490,000 or so distinct CDR3 sequences, around 12% of them seen just once; the ten biggest clones take up more than 5.5%. Sequences were derived from PBMCs from the stem cell graft donor, sampled from the stem cell graft. The chain employs TRBV12-3 or TRBV12-4 and TRBJ2-7; 9 positions agree with TRBD1. The source is a human donor who donated a stem cell graft to a child with combined immunodeficiency. CDR3 sequence (DNA): TGTGCCAGCAGTTTGTTGGGACAGGGTATCTACGAGCAGTACTTC. Translating gives CASSLLGQGIYEQYF.